In this sample, the clone carrying this T cell receptor beta chain turned up a few times. No antigen is known for it. This CDR3 contains 14 residues. The germline gives CDR1 SQVTM, CDR2 ANQGSEA. Germline trimming cut 7 bases from V and 1 base from J; bases unmatched to any gene: 5. TCRdb reanalysed the 5' RACE reads using MiXCR and keeps one entry per CDR3 protein. The sample comprises about 220,000 distinct CDR3 sequences, about 7.5% of which are singletons, and 1.9% rests with the top ten. The data were obtained in a study of identical twins. General study results and limits: Twin-shared out-of-frame alpha sequences were enriched for low generation probability.

These sequences were also reported in another study, on yellow fever vaccine responses in identical twins.

This receptor was taken from a woman aged 18-29 years in good health. Sequencing was performed on memory (CD45RO+) T cells sorted from blood. The chain has TRBV29-1 and TRBJ1-3, with TRBD1 identical over 9 bases. The CDR3 here is CSAGTGRSGNTIYF. CDR3 coding DNA: TGCAGCGCCGGGACAGGGCGATCTGGAAACACCATATATTTT. The complete variable domain, with remaining parts taken from reference TRBV29-1 and TRBJ1-3, reads SAVISQKPSRDICQRGTSLTIQCQVDSQVTMMFWYRQQPGQSLTLIATANQGSEATYESGFVIDKFPISRPNLTFSTLTVSNMSPEDSSIYLCSAGTGRSGNTIYFGEGSWLTVV.